The next 27 T cell receptor beta chains were all read from a single sample in a study of blood T cell repertoires in COVID-19. Sequencing used immunoSEQ multiplex PCR; TCRdb keeps in-frame clones, though not all of them. The sample lists tens of thousands of clones, about 82% occurring once. The sequencing sample was made of peripheral blood. These receptor sequences come from a human donor with active COVID-19. The donor label of this sample is uncertain.

V usage is TRBV5-5 and J usage is TRBJ1-2, with a tentative D call TRBD1 (5 bases). V was pared by 0 bases and J by 5 bases, with 14 bases between. Germline-derived CDR1 and CDR2 are SGHKS and YYEKEE (reference sequence). The CDR3 length is 15 residues. The CDR3: CASSLAQRGTYGYTF. The CDR3 region has the DNA TGTGCCAGCAGCTTGGCACAGCGGGGGACTTATGGCTACACCTTC.

The rearrangement uses TRBV6-1 and TRBJ2-5; D not resolved. From germline, CDR1 is MNHNS and CDR2 SASEGT. The CDR3 runs 15 residues. Trimming left V 3 bases short and J 4 bases short, with 15 bases between. The CDR3 reads CASSDERLGGETQYF. The CDR3 nucleotides read TGTGCCAGCAGTGATGAAAGGTTAGGCGGAGAGACCCAGTACTTC.

The genes are TRBV12-5 and TRBJ1-2; 7 nucleotides align to TRBD1. The germline V gene has CDR1 LGHNT and CDR2 FRNRAP. The CDR3 totals 16 residues. The trim removed 4 bases at V and 4 bases at J, leaving 12 bases unmatched. The CDR3, as DNA: TGTGCTAGTGGTTCCTCCTCCGACAGGGAGTCCTATGGCTACACCTTC. It specifies CASGSSSDRESYGYTF.

V is TRBV29-1 and J is TRBJ2-6; 12 bases are a match to TRBD2. Germline loops: CDR1 SQVTM, CDR2 ANQGSEA. The CDR3 sequence is 17 residues long. V lost 7 bases to trimming and J lost 2 bases; unmatched junction nucleotides: 9. In DNA, the CDR3 is TGCAGCGCCGGACTAGCGGGAACGTGGGCTGGGGCCAACGTCCTGACTTTC. It encodes CSAGLAGTWAGANVLTF.

The chain recombines TRBV19 with TRBJ1-2; perhaps TRBD1 as D (5 bases). V was pared by 2 bases and J by 6 bases, with 13 bases between. The germline CDR1 and CDR2 sequences are LNHDA and SQIVND (reference sequence). The CDR3 runs to 14 residues. For the CDR3, the DNA is TGTGCCAGTAGTATATCCCAGGGTGAGGATGGCTACACCTTC. Its translation: CASSISQGEDGYTF. Full variable domain (remainder filled in from reference TRBV19 and TRBJ1-2): DGGITQSPKYLFRKEGQNVTLSCEQNLNHDAMYWYRQDPGQGLRLIYYSQIVNDFQKGDIAEGYSVSREKKESFPLTVTSAQKNPTAFYLCASSISQGEDGYTFGSGTRLTVV.

This chain connects TRBV27 to TRBJ2-4, with no clear D. In germline, CDR1 is MNHEY, CDR2 SMNVEV (reference sequence). This CDR3 comprises 13 residues. The V gene lost 3 bases and the J gene lost 6 bases, with 9 bases spanning the gap. The CDR3 loop is CASSFSRLNIQYF. CDR3 bases: TGTGCCAGCAGTTTCAGCAGACTAAACATTCAGTACTTC.

This clone was detected only once. V and J are TRBV28 and TRBJ2-5, with 7 bases lining up with TRBD2. From germline, CDR1 is MDHEN and CDR2 SYDVKM. CDR3 length: 14 amino acids. V lost 1 base, J lost 4 bases, and 3 bases stayed unmatched. In DNA form, the CDR3 reads TGTGCCAGCAGTTTATTCCCTAGCGGAGAGACCCAGTACTTC. Translated, it gives CASSLFPSGETQYF.

The chain combines TRBV2 with TRBJ2-5; the match to TRBD2 covers 7 bases. After removal of 4 bases from V and 4 bases from J, the junction contained 6 bases not matched to a gene. CDR1 and CDR2 (germline): SNHLY, FYNNEI. CDR3 length: 14 residues. CDR3 coding DNA: TGTGCCAGCAGTGTAAGCGGGGTGGGAGAGACCCAGTACTTC. The encoded protein is CASSVSGVGETQYF.

This chain connects TRBV6-5 to TRBJ2-5, with D perhaps TRBD2 (6 bases). Trimming took off 8 bases at V and 5 bases at J, with 21 bases between the two ends. The length of the CDR3 is 15 residues. Germline CDR1 and CDR2: MNHEY and SVGAGI. CDR3 coding DNA: TGTGCCAGCGGGGGATTACCGGACTATTCGGAGACCCAGTACTTC. Protein product: CASGGLPDYSETQYF.

This clone was recorded once. CDR3 sequence (DNA): TGTGCCAGCAGCCCCAACCCAGGCTACGAGCAGTACTTC. Its translation: CASSPNPGYEQYF. The chain is built from TRBV13 and TRBJ2-7; no clear D. CDR3 length: 13 residues. Germline V gene lookup returns CDR1 PRHDT and CDR2 FYEKMQ (reference sequence). Trimming cost V 5 bases and J 3 bases, with 11 bases left between them. The whole variable domain, remainder taken from reference TRBV13 and TRBJ2-7, is AAGVIQSPRHLIKEKRETATLKCYPIPRHDTVYWYQQGPGQDPQFLISFYEKMQSDKGSIPDRFSAQQFSDYHSELNMSSLELGDSALYFCASSPNPGYEQYFGPGTRLTVT.

J is TRBJ2-5 and V is TRBV19; a weak D match, TRBD2 (5 bases). Germline V gene data show CDR1 as LNHDA and CDR2 as SQIVND (reference sequence). This CDR3 contains 14 residues. Trimming took off 1 base at V and 1 base at J, with 7 bases between the two ends. DNA for the CDR3: TGTGCCAGTAGTATAGGCCGGGGCCAAGAGACCCAGTACTTC. This translates into CASSIGRGQETQYF.

The CDR3 DNA follows: TGTGCCAGCTCACCATACGGGACAGGGGTGGCCTACGAGCAGTACTTC. Its protein product is CASSPYGTGVAYEQYF. V gene TRBV18 combines with J gene TRBJ2-7; TRBD1 aligns across 10 bases. Unmatched junction bases numbered 6, after V lost 2 bases and J lost 2 bases. Germline assignment: CDR1 KGHSH and CDR2 LQKENI. The CDR3 loop spans 16 amino acids. The variable domain in full, with the rest retrieved from reference TRBV18 and TRBJ2-7, is NAGVMQNPRHLVRRRGQEARLRCSPMKGHSHVYWYRQLPEEGLKFMVYLQKENIIDESGMPKERFSAEFPKEGPSILRIQQVVRGDSAAYFCASSPYGTGVAYEQYFGPGTRLTVT.

The chain has TRBV5-6 and TRBJ2-2, with TRBD2 matching 8 bases. CDR3 length equals 14 residues. V lost 3 bases, J lost 6 bases, and 4 bases stayed unmatched. Per germline, CDR1 SGHDT and CDR2 YYEEEE. The CDR3 nucleotides are TGTGCCAGCAGCTCAAGCGGGGGCTCCGGGGAGCTGTTTTTT. Translating gives CASSSSGGSGELFF.

The chain uses TRBV12-3 or TRBV12-4 and TRBJ2-5; tentatively, D is TRBD2 (6 bases). With 5 bases removed from V and 5 bases from J, the gap between germline ends came to 12 bases. This CDR3 comprises 13 residues. DNA of the CDR3: TGTGCCAGCAGTCGTTCGGGGGAGGAGACCCAGTACTTC. This gives the protein CASSRSGEETQYF.

This chain links TRBV5-8 with TRBJ2-2, with D perhaps matching TRBD2 (6 bases). The CDR3 runs to 17 residues. Trimming stripped 1 base from V and 7 bases from J, with 20 bases between. Germline V gene data show CDR1 as SGHTS and CDR2 as YDEGEE. CDR3 sequence (DNA): TGTGCCAGCAGCTTGCCCGGGGACTCTACCGAAGGCGGGGAGCTGTTTTTT. Translated: CASSLPGDSTEGGELFF.

The chain employs TRBV3-1 (or the pseudogene TRBV3-2) and TRBJ2-7, with 9 nucleotides matching TRBD2. CDR1 and CDR2 (germline): LGHDT, YNNKEL (reference sequence). Unmatched junction bases numbered 4, after V lost 5 bases and J lost 2 bases. There are 14 residues in the CDR3. The CDR3 here is CASSFGGRAYEQYF. The DNA of the CDR3 is TGTGCCAGCAGCTTCGGCGGGAGGGCCTACGAGCAGTACTTC.

This sequence joins TRBV10-3 and TRBJ1-6; 8 bases fit TRBD1. Germline V lookup: CDR1 ENHRY, CDR2 SYGVKD. The CDR3 is 15 residues long. After removal of 2 bases from V and 7 bases from J, the junction contained 4 bases not matched to a gene. DNA for the CDR3: TGTGCCATCAGTGAGCACGGGACAGGAAATTCACCCCTCCACTTT. Translating it yields CAISEHGTGNSPLHF.

Only one count was recorded for this clone. The rearrangement uses TRBV27 and TRBJ2-1, with TRBD2 matching 7 bases. The length of the CDR3 is 15 residues. Germline V gene data show CDR1 as MNHEY and CDR2 as SMNVEV (reference sequence). J lost 5 bases, V lost 5 bases, and 9 bases had no gene match. CDR3 residues: CASSPMTSSHNEQFF. For the CDR3, the DNA is TGTGCCAGCAGTCCGATGACTAGCAGCCACAATGAGCAGTTCTTC.

The chain employs TRBV11-2 and TRBJ2-1, with D perhaps TRBD1 (7 bases). Looked up from germline, CDR1 is SGHAT and CDR2 is FQNNGV. V lost 2 bases and J lost 10, with 21 bases in between. CDR3 length equals 16 residues. CDR3 nucleotide sequence: TGTGCCAGCAGCTTATTCAGGGGGGCGGGTGGTAGGGAGCAGTTCTTC. Translation gives CASSLFRGAGGREQFF.

J is TRBJ1-3 and V is TRBV21-1. TRBV21-1 is a pseudogene segment. The CDR3 is 19 residues long. The CDR3 is CAGGRVFRPSASEGNTIYF. The CDR3 nucleotides read TGTGCCGGGGGGAGGGTTTTCAGGCCCAGCGCTTCTGAGGGAAACACCATATATTTT.

The chain couples TRBV30 to TRBJ2-7; D possibly corresponds to TRBD2 (5 bases). The germline V gene has CDR1 GTSNPN and CDR2 SVGIG (reference sequence). CDR3 length equals 13 residues. Trimming shortened V by 6 bases and J by 5 bases, and 17 bases separated the two germline ends. The CDR3 DNA reads TGTGCCTGCTCCCGGGAACGACTTAACGAGCAGTACTTC. It yields the protein CACSRERLNEQYF. Full variable domain (missing parts from reference TRBV30 and TRBJ2-7): SQTIHQWPATLVQPVGSPLSLECTVEGTSNPNLYWYRQAAGRGLQLLFYSVGIGQISSEVPQNLSASRPQDRQFILSSKKLLLSDSGFYLCACSRERLNEQYFGPGTRLTVT.

The chain employs TRBV28 and TRBJ1-3, with TRBD1 identical over 8 bases. CDR3 length: 17 residues. V was pared by 7 bases and J by 0 bases, with 11 bases of the junction left unmatched. Germline loops: CDR1 MDHEN, CDR2 SYDVKM. CDR3 bases: TGTGCCAGCAACGTAGGGACAGGCGCTGCCTCTGGAAACACCATATATTTT. Protein: CASNVGTGAASGNTIYF.

J is TRBJ1-6 and V is TRBV7-8; 8 positions agree with TRBD1. This CDR3 has 13 residues. The germline CDR1 and CDR2 sequences are SGHVS and FQNEAQ. V lost 4 bases, J lost 10 bases, and 3 bases stayed unmatched. In DNA, the CDR3 is TGTGCCAGCAGCTCAGCAGGGGGCTCACCCCTCCACTTT. This encodes CASSSAGGSPLHF.

The chain links TRBV6-5 to TRBJ2-7; D perhaps matches TRBD2 (7 bases). This CDR3 contains 15 residues. The V gene lost 8 bases and the J gene lost 3 bases, with 20 bases spanning the gap. Per germline, CDR1 MNHEY and CDR2 SVGAGI. CDR3 region: CASSPGGGGVYEQYF. In nucleotides, the CDR3 is TGTGCCAGCTCCCCCGGGGGAGGGGGTGTCTACGAGCAGTACTTC.

The chain has TRBV28 and TRBJ2-1; the D is unclear. The V and J ends lost 5 bases and 7 bases respectively, with 15 bases between them. The CDR3 is 14 amino acids. The germline V gene encodes CDR1 MDHEN and CDR2 SYDVKM. The CDR3 loop reads CASSRLWFENEQFF. The DNA of the CDR3 is TGTGCCAGCAGTCGACTGTGGTTCGAGAATGAGCAGTTCTTC.

This chain joins TRBV29-1 and TRBJ2-3; 8 bases agree with TRBD2. The CDR3 length is 14 residues. Germline V CDR1 and CDR2: SQVTM, ANQGSEA. V trimming: 7 bases; J trimming: 7 bases; junction bases outside the gene matches: 13. CDR3: CSGVSGRPGNTQYF. In DNA, the CDR3 is TGCAGCGGTGTGAGCGGGAGACCTGGGAATACGCAGTATTTT.

The V and J genes are TRBV11-3 and TRBJ2-2, with 7 bases lining up with TRBD1. The CDR3 spans 16 residues. CDR1 and CDR2 (germline): SGHNT, YENEEA. The trim removed 2 bases at V and 4 bases at J, leaving 7 bases unmatched. In DNA, the CDR3 is TGTGCCAGCAGCTTACGCCCCAGGGGGAGCACCGGGGAGCTGTTTTTT. This codes for CASSLRPRGSTGELFF. The full variable domain, rest sourced from reference TRBV11-3 and TRBJ2-2, is EAGVVQSPRYKIIEKKQPVAFWCNPISGHNTLYWYLQNLGQGPELLIRYENEEAVDDSQLPKDRFSAERLKGVDSTLKIQPAELGDSAVYLCASSLRPRGSTGELFFGEGSRLTVL.